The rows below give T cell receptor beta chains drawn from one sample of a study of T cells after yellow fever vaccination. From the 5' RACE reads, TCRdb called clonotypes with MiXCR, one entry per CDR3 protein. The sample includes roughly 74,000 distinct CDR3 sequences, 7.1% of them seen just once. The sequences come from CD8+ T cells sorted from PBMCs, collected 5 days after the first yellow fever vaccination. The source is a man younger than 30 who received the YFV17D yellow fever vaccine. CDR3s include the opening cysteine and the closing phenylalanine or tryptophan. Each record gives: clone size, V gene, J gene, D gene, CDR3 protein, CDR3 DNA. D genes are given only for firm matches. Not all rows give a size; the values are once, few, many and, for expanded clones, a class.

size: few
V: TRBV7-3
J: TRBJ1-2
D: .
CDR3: CASSGSGVAGYTF
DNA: TGTGCCAGCAGCGGGTCGGGGGTGGCTGGCTACACCTTC

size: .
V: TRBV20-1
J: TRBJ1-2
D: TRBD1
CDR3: CSARDRTGGLLYGYTF
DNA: TGCAGTGCTAGGGACAGGACAGGGGGTCTGTTGTATGGCTACACCTTC

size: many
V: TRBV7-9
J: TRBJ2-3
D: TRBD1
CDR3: CASSRTGGATDTQYF
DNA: TGTGCCAGCAGCCGGACAGGGGGCGCGACAGATACGCAGTATTTT

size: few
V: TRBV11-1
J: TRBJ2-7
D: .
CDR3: CASSWNLYEQYF
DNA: TGTGCCAGCAGCTGGAACCTCTACGAGCAGTACTTC

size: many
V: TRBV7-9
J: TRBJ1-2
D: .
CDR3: CASSSETVKGYTF
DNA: TGTGCCAGCAGCTCCGAGACGGTTAAAGGCTACACCTTC

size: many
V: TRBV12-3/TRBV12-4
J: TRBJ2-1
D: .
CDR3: CASSSLGGSYNEQFF
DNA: TGTGCCAGCAGTTCTCTGGGGGGCTCCTACAATGAGCAGTTCTTC

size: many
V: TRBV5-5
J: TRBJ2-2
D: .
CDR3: CASSFPAEINTGELFF
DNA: TGTGCCAGCAGCTTTCCCGCTGAGATTAACACCGGGGAGCTGTTTTTT

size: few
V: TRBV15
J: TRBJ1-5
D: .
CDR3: CATSREGGGQPQHF
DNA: TGTGCCACCAGCAGAGAAGGGGGTGGACAGCCCCAGCATTTT

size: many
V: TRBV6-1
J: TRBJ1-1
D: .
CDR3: CASRWGNTEAFF
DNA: TGTGCCAGCAGATGGGGGAACACTGAAGCTTTCTTT

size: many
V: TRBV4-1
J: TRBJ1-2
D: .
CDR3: CASSLERVGYGYTF
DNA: TGCGCCAGCAGCCTGGAGAGGGTAGGATATGGCTACACCTTC

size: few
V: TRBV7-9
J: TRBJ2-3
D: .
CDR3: CASSTGQDTQYF
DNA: TGTGCCAGCAGCACGGGCCAGGATACGCAGTATTTT

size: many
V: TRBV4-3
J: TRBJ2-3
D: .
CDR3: CASHSGGPTDTQYF
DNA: TGCGCCAGCCATTCGGGGGGCCCCACAGATACGCAGTATTTT

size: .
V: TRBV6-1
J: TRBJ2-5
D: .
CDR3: CASSEDRGIQETQYF
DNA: TGTGCCAGCAGTGAAGACCGCGGTATCCAAGAGACCCAGTACTTC

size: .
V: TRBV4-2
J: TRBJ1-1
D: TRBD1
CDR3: CASSGTENTEAFF
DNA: TGTGCCAGCAGCGGGACAGAGAACACTGAAGCTTTCTTT

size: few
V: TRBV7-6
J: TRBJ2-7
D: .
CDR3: CASSSNPDFGGEQYF
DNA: TGTGCCAGCAGCTCAAACCCCGACTTTGGCGGCGAGCAGTACTTC

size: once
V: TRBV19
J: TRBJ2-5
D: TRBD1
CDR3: CASSSTGGKAETQYF
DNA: TGTGCCAGTAGTTCCACAGGGGGAAAAGCCGAGACCCAGTACTTC

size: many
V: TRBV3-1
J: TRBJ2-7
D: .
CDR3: CASSQEWLYEQYF
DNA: TGTGCCAGCAGCCAAGAATGGCTCTACGAGCAGTACTTC

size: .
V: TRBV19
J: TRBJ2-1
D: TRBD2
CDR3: CASSSRAGGNEQFF
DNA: TGTGCCAGTAGTAGCCGAGCGGGGGGTAATGAGCAGTTCTTC

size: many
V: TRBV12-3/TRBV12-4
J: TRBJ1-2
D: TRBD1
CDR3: CASSTPRGVHYGYTF
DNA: TGTGCCAGCAGTACCCCCAGGGGGGTCCACTATGGCTACACCTTC